A single sample gave rise to the 4 T cell receptor beta chains below, sequenced in a study of T cells in Graves' hyperthyroidism and ophthalmopathy. What was amplified from RNA transcripts were TCR beta CDR3 regions. The TCR CDR3 first-round RT-PCR relied on the HTBI primer set. Each CDR3 protein is one row after TCRdb ran MiXCR on the multiplex PCR reads. Of some 560,000 distinct CDR3 sequences detected, 15% to 17% appear once; the ten largest clones hold 6.5% to 8%. Sequencing was done on a sample of blood. These receptors all stem from a woman aged 25 to 39 with Graves' hyperthyroidism.

The rearrangement links TRBV27 to TRBJ2-7; the D gene is possibly TRBD2 (6 bases). This CDR3 has 12 residues. V lost 5 bases and J lost 9, with 14 bases in between. The germline CDR1 and CDR2 sequences are MNHEY and SMNVEV (reference sequence). DNA of the CDR3: TGTGCCAGCAGTCCCCTCGGGAGCTGGCAGTACTTC. Encoded protein: CASSPLGSWQYF.

In its sample, this clonotype was seen many times. This chain links TRBV11-2 with TRBJ2-7, with 10 bases that match TRBD2. V lost 3 bases and J lost 5; bases outside the gene matches: 7. The CDR3 sequence is 15 residues long. The germline V gene has CDR1 SGHAT and CDR2 FQNNGV. CDR3 DNA sequence: TGTGCCAGCAGCTTTTCTAGCGGGAGTCGCCACGAGCAGTACTTC. This codes for CASSFSSGSRHEQYF.

This clonotype showed up many times. This sequence joins TRBV7-3 and TRBJ2-3; 14 nucleotides line up with TRBD2. This CDR3 has 19 residues. Germline CDR1 is SGHTA and CDR2 is FQGTGA. J lost 4 bases, V lost 4 bases, and 13 bases had no gene match. This chain's CDR3 is CASSSTSGRATGVADTQYF. The CDR3 DNA sequence: TGTGCCAGCAGCTCGACTAGCGGGAGGGCCACAGGTGTTGCAGATACGCAGTATTTT.

Regarding this clonotype: No DNA is shown, since the ends of the CDR3 on it are uncertain; the CDR3 is the one TCRdb lists. The chain has TRBV3-1 and TRBJ2-3. Germline V gene sequence: CDR1 LGHDT, CDR2 YNNKEL (reference sequence). The CDR3 sequence runs 21 residues, both termini included. Here the CDR3 reads CASSIYLCSVAWTPSTDTQYF.